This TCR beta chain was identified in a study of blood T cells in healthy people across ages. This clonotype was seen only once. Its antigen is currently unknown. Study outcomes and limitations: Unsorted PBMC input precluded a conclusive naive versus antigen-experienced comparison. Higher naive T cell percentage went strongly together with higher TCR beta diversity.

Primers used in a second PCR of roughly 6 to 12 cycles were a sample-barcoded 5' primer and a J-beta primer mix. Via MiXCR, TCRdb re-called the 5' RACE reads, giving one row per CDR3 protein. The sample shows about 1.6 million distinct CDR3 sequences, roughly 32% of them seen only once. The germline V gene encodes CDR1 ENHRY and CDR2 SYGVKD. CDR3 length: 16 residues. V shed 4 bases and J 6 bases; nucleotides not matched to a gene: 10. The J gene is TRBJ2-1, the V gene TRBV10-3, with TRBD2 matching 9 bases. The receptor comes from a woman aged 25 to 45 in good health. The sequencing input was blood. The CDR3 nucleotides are TGTGCCATCAGTGGGCAGCTAGCGGGAATCGTCAATGAGCAGTTCTTC. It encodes CAISGQLAGIVNEQFF.